Here is one T cell receptor (beta chain) with its context. No antigen is known for it. Only in-frame clones appear in the TCRdb table, and some are missing; sequencing was by immunoSEQ multiplex PCR. The data show some 83,000 clones, 90% seen once. The sample originates from a study of OX40 agonist ivuxolimab in advanced cancers. The V and J ends lost 4 bases and 0 bases, in that order; junction bases with no gene match: 4. The CDR3 extends over 14 amino acids. Germline CDR1 is SGDLS and CDR2 is YYNGEE. Study-wide findings and caveats: At doses 0.1 to 3.0 mg/kg, CD4+ and CD8+ clones expanded.

The chain links TRBV9 to TRBJ2-7; 7 positions match TRBD2. The sequence was collected from an adult with an advanced solid tumor such as melanoma, head and neck, liver or kidney cancer. The sample in question was CD4+ or CD8+ T cells sorted from blood, obtained in a trial of the OX40 agonist ivuxolimab. This CDR3 reads CASSRRDYSYEQYF. CDR3 bases: TGTGCCAGCAGCAGACGGGACTACTCCTACGAGCAGTACTTC.